The 17 T cell receptor beta chains listed next were all sequenced from one sample in a study of T-cell memory formation after mild COVID-19. TCRdb reanalysed the 5' RACE reads using MiXCR and keeps one entry per CDR3 protein. The profile shows 350,000 to 400,000 distinct CDR3 sequences, more than 20% of them singletons. The sequenced sample was PBMCs or a T cell subset sorted from them (not recorded which). The receptor set was obtained from an adult woman who had mild COVID-19 (a few samples of this study predate the infection). Cell type and time point are not known.

This clonotype was observed a few times. This chain uses TRBV24-1 with TRBJ1-4; 7 nucleotides line up with TRBD1. In germline, CDR1 is KGHDR, CDR2 SFDVKD. J was trimmed by 2 bases and V by 4 bases; bases with no gene match: 6. The CDR3 is 16 amino acids. The CDR3 loop reads CATSDRGTGTNEKLFF. Here the CDR3 DNA reads TGTGCCACCAGTGACAGGGGGACCGGCACTAATGAAAAACTGTTTTTT.

This clonotype was recorded a few times. V usage is TRBV7-2 and J usage is TRBJ2-1; D is perhaps TRBD2 (6 bases). The V end was cut by 4 bases, the J end by 2 bases, with 12 bases between. This CDR3 has 15 amino acids. Per germline, CDR1 SGHTA and CDR2 FQGNSA. CDR3 residues: CASSSSGLPYNEQFF. CDR3 bases: TGTGCCAGCAGCTCAAGCGGGCTGCCCTACAATGAGCAGTTCTTC.

This clonotype was recorded a few times. The chain uses TRBV24-1 and TRBJ2-7; D assignment may be TRBD1 or TRBD2 (5 bases each). Between the trimmed V and J ends, which lost 4 bases and 1 base, there was a span of 13 bases. CDR1 and CDR2 from the germline V gene are KGHDR and SFDVKD. The CDR3 covers 15 residues. The DNA for the CDR3 is TGTGCCACCAGTGACGTCGGGGCGCCATCCTACGAGCAGTACTTC. This encodes CATSDVGAPSYEQYF.

This chain joins TRBV29-1 and TRBJ1-1; weak D call: TRBD1 (5 bases). CDR1 SQVTM and CDR2 ANQGSEA come from the germline V gene. This CDR3 region has 12 residues. V was shortened by 4 bases and J by 6 bases, with 12 bases between the two germline ends. For the CDR3, the DNA is TGCAGCGTTGCTACAGGCGGCGCTGAAGCTTTCTTT. It codes for CSVATGGAEAFF. The complete variable domain, with remaining parts taken from reference TRBV29-1 and TRBJ1-1, reads SAVISQKPSRDICQRGTSLTIQCQVDSQVTMMFWYRQQPGQSLTLIATANQGSEATYESGFVIDKFPISRPNLTFSTLTVSNMSPEDSSIYLCSVATGGAEAFFGQGTRLTVV.

The CDR3 protein is CASSLGGTDQPQHF. The CDR3 DNA is TGCGCCAGCAGCTTAGGAGGAACAGATCAGCCCCAGCATTTT. The chain uses TRBV5-1 and TRBJ1-5; no clear D gene. V gave up 2 bases and J gave up 5 bases, with 11 bases separating them. Germline-derived CDR1 and CDR2 are SGHRS and YFSETQ. The CDR3 runs 14 residues.

This clonotype has only one observation. The CDR3 coding sequence is TGTGCCAGCAGCTCCGAACCGACGAGCTCCTACGAGCAGTACTTC. Protein product: CASSSEPTSSYEQYF. The chain couples TRBV14 to TRBJ2-7, with no clear D. Trimming took 5 bases from V and 0 from J, leaving 14 bases between them. The germline V gene has CDR1 SGHDN and CDR2 FVKESK. The CDR3 totals 15 residues.

This clonotype was detected only a few times. J is TRBJ1-1 and V is TRBV12-3 or TRBV12-4, with 8 bases identical to TRBD1. With 6 bases clipped from V and 4 bases from J, the junction kept 16 bases outside the gene matches. The CDR3 has 17 residues. As DNA, the CDR3 is TGTGCCAGCAGCCGATCAGGGGGCGGAGTGGCAGGCACTGAAGCTTTCTTT. Encoded protein: CASSRSGGGVAGTEAFF.

The chain carries TRBV10-3 and TRBJ2-1; no definite D call. The CDR3 runs to 13 residues. CDR1 and CDR2 from the germline V gene are ENHRY and SYGVKD. V was trimmed by 0 bases and J by 9 bases, leaving 9 bases between them. CDR3 loop: CAISESTRPEQFF. The CDR3 bases are TGTGCCATCAGTGAGTCGACCCGACCTGAGCAGTTCTTC.

The chain recombines TRBV12-3 or TRBV12-4 with TRBJ1-2; TRBD1 agrees at 8 bases. The CDR3 is 16 residues long. J lost 2 bases, V lost 5 bases, and 10 bases had no gene match. As DNA, the CDR3 is TGTGCCAGCAGTCCCAACATCCGGACAGGGAACTATGGCTACACCTTC. It codes for CASSPNIRTGNYGYTF.

The chain couples TRBV6-5 to TRBJ2-1, with 8 bases matching TRBD2. The CDR3 consists of 14 residues. V lost 4 bases, J lost 9 bases, and 8 bases stayed unmatched. Germline lookup yields CDR1 MNHEY and CDR2 SVGAGI. CDR3 coding DNA: TGTGCCAGCAGTTGGGGGACTAGAGGCACTGAGCAGTTCTTC. Its translation is CASSWGTRGTEQFF.

This clonotype was observed many times. DNA for the CDR3: TGCAGTGCTACAAGGACAAATACAGATACGCAGTATTTT. Translated, it gives CSATRTNTDTQYF. The chain links TRBV20-1 to TRBJ2-3; perhaps TRBD1 as D (5 bases). The CDR3 runs to 13 residues. Trimming pared 4 bases from V and 3 bases from J, leaving 11 bases between. Germline values: CDR1 DFQATT, CDR2 SNEGSKA (reference sequence).

This chain links TRBV9 with TRBJ2-1; D tentatively fits TRBD1 or TRBD2 (6 bases each). Per the germline V gene, CDR1 is SGDLS and CDR2 is YYNGEE. The V end was cut by 4 bases, the J end by 8 bases, with 16 bases between. This CDR3 contains 14 residues. CDR3 loop: CASSPRRGADEQFF. The CDR3 DNA sequence: TGTGCCAGCAGCCCCCGGAGGGGGGCCGATGAGCAGTTCTTC. Complete variable domain (other parts from reference TRBV9 and TRBJ2-1): DSGVTQTPKHLITATGQRVTLRCSPRSGDLSVYWYQQSLDQGLQFLIQYYNGEERAKGNILERFSAQQFPDLHSELNLSSLELGDSALYFCASSPRRGADEQFFGPGTRLTVL.

CDR3 sequence: CASSQAGPPGAGYTF. The CDR3 DNA follows: TGTGCCAGCAGTCAGGCGGGGCCTCCGGGGGCGGGCTACACCTTC. This chain links TRBV6-5 with TRBJ1-2; TRBD1 is a possible D gene (6 bases). CDR1 is MNHEY, CDR2 SVGAGI, per germline. CDR3 length: 15 amino acids. Trimming pared 5 bases from V and 8 bases from J, leaving 21 bases between.

This chain connects TRBV5-1 to TRBJ2-1, with D possibly TRBD1 on 5 matching bases. Germline V gene sequence: CDR1 SGHRS, CDR2 YFSETQ. V shed 0 bases and J shed 10 bases, with 14 bases lying between them. CDR3 size: 14 residues. The CDR3 here is CASSLAGQLKEQFF. The DNA for the CDR3 is TGCGCCAGCAGCTTGGCAGGGCAATTAAAAGAGCAGTTCTTC. The whole variable domain, filled in from reference TRBV5-1 and TRBJ2-1, reads KAGVTQTPRYLIKTRGQQVTLSCSPISGHRSVSWYQQTPGQGLQFLFEYFSETQRNKGNFPGRFSGRQFSNSRSEMNVSTLELGDSALYLCASSLAGQLKEQFFGPGTRLTVL.

Here the CDR3 reads CASTKTSGASTDTQYF. The CDR3 region has the DNA TGCGCCAGCACCAAGACTAGCGGGGCGTCCACAGATACGCAGTATTTT. The chain has TRBV5-1 and TRBJ2-3; 11 bases are shared with TRBD2. Germline CDR1 and CDR2: SGHRS and YFSETQ. Trimming took 6 bases from V and 2 from J; bases not matched to a gene: 8. This CDR3 region has 16 residues.

This clonotype was picked up a small number of times. The genes are TRBV9 and TRBJ2-1; 7 nucleotides agree with TRBD2. CDR1 and CDR2 from the germline V gene are SGDLS and YYNGEE. Losses at the gene ends were 4 bases for V and 5 bases for J; bases not matched to a gene: 15. The CDR3 runs to 17 residues. The CDR3 DNA sequence: TGTGCCAGCAGCCTCCCGCGCGGGGAGGGCCCGAACAATGAGCAGTTCTTC. This encodes CASSLPRGEGPNNEQFF.

This clonotype was recorded a few times. The J gene is TRBJ1-2, the V gene TRBV7-9, with a tentative D call TRBD1 (5 bases). The V end was cut by 5 bases, the J end by 4 bases, with 20 bases between. This CDR3 comprises 16 residues. CDR1 is SEHNR, CDR2 FQNEAQ, per germline (reference sequence). CDR3 loop: CASSPTGTGKIYGYTF. As DNA, the CDR3 is TGTGCCAGCAGCCCTACGGGGACTGGGAAAATCTATGGCTACACCTTC.